The source of this TCR beta chain is a study of post-analysis software for immune sequencing data. Study background: Relapsing-remitting, secondary progressive and progressive-relapsing forms made up the multiple sclerosis disease courses. Broader study findings: Significantly lower normalized Chao1 diversity was seen in multiple sclerosis patients than in controls.

This clonotype was seen a handful of times. Its target is unknown. Built from TCR beta cDNA, the libraries had unique molecular identifiers in them. TCRdb ran MiXCR on the PCR reads and lists one entry per CDR3 protein. The repertoire holds 750,000 to 950,000 distinct CDR3 sequences, with more than 45% as singletons. The material sequenced was blood. The source of this sequence is a girl under 18 with multiple sclerosis.

The CDR3 region is CSVEGGVGNGYTF. The CDR3 coding sequence is TGCAGCGTTGAGGGGGGGGTAGGGAATGGCTACACCTTC. The V call is TRBV29-1, the J call TRBJ1-2, with D perhaps TRBD1 (5 bases). CDR1 and CDR2 (germline): SQVTM, ANQGSEA. CDR3 length: 13 residues. The V end lost 3 bases, the J end lost 6 bases, and 14 bases lay between the germline ends.